This T cell receptor (beta chain) is from a study of beta chain features in type 1 diabetes. The V and J ends lost 1 base and 4 bases respectively, with 13 bases between them. The germline V gene encodes CDR1 SGHTA and CDR2 FQGNSA. The CDR3 totals 15 residues. Of the isolated RNA, all was reverse transcribed, and so the sequenced material was expressed TCRB transcripts. Assay used: immunoSEQ multiplex PCR; TCRdb lists only in-frame clones, some missing. This repertoire shows under 200,000 clones, 7.5% to 9.5% found once; its top ten account for approximately 0.54%. This clone was seen more than once but under ten times. Its antigen is unidentified. General study results and limits: Among type 1 diabetes patients, VDJ junctions had fewer insertions and more deletions. Short templates might get an advantage during PCR, and this would be equal in patients and controls. The study found moderately but significantly shorter TCRB CDR3s in all four CD4+ subsets of Type 1 diabetes patients.

Once sorted, every population was more than 95% pure. This sequence was found in a woman between 18 and 29 years old with type 1 diabetes. The rearrangement joins TRBV7-2 to TRBJ2-5; D possibly corresponds to TRBD2 (7 bases). The sequenced material came from central memory CD4+ T cells from blood. DNA for the CDR3: TGTGCCAGCAGCTTAGTCCAGGGAGGGGGAGAGACCCAGTACTTC. Its protein product is CASSLVQGGGETQYF.